Following are 15 T cell receptor beta chains from one sample sequenced in a study of graft-versus-host responses after intestinal transplantation. Profiled with immunoSEQ multiplex PCR; TCRdb holds only in-frame clones, not every one. Here the sample spans roughly 25,000 clones, approximately 93% being singletons. Sequences were derived from PBMCs, sampled 18 days after transplant. Source of these receptors: a human patient who received an intestinal transplant, so some T cells may come from the graft donor.

The rearrangement links TRBV5-1 to TRBJ2-1, with 10 positions matching TRBD2. Germline V gene lookup returns CDR1 SGHRS and CDR2 YFSETQ. Losses at the gene ends were 4 bases for V and 5 bases for J; bases not matched to a gene: 9. This CDR3 has 16 amino acids. The CDR3 loop reads CASSLAPSGGNNEQFF. The CDR3 region has the DNA TGCGCCAGCAGCCTAGCTCCTAGCGGGGGAAACAATGAGCAGTTCTTC.

The V call is TRBV6-1, the J call TRBJ2-2, with D unresolved. The CDR3 spans 13 residues. With 7 bases removed from V and 6 bases from J, the gap between germline ends came to 12 bases. Germline CDR1 is MNHNS and CDR2 is SASEGT. The CDR3 sequence is CASIGEWAGELFF. The DNA of the CDR3 is TGTGCCAGCATTGGGGAATGGGCCGGGGAGCTGTTTTTT.

The V and J genes are TRBV6-1 and TRBJ1-5, with D possibly being TRBD1 (6 bases). The germline CDR1 and CDR2 sequences are MNHNS and SASEGT. The CDR3 has 16 residues. Trimming took 3 bases from V and 6 from J, leaving 18 bases between them. The chain's CDR3 is CASSDGAGVRIQPQHF. Written as DNA, the CDR3 is TGTGCCAGCAGTGACGGAGCAGGGGTCAGGATTCAGCCCCAGCATTTT.

This chain uses TRBV19 with TRBJ2-1, with 8 bases lining up with TRBD2. V lost 3 bases to trimming and J lost 10 bases; unmatched junction nucleotides: 5. CDR1 is LNHDA and CDR2 is SQIVND in the germline V gene (reference sequence). The length of the CDR3 is 13 residues. In DNA form, the CDR3 reads TGTGCCAGTAGTATCGGGGGGGCCGGAGAGCAGTTCTTC. It is translated as CASSIGGAGEQFF.

This clone has just one count. V and J are TRBV4-1 and TRBJ2-1; D is undetermined. Per germline, CDR1 MGHRA and CDR2 YSYEKL. This CDR3 region has 12 residues. V gave up 0 bases and J gave up 10 bases, with 7 bases separating them. The CDR3 bases are TGCGCCAGCAGCCAAGAGTTGGGCGAGCAGTTCTTC. Translation gives CASSQELGEQFF.

The rearrangement links TRBV27 to TRBJ1-2; D ambiguous. CDR3 size: 14 residues. Trimming removed 5 bases at V and 4 bases at J, with 14 bases between. Germline values: CDR1 MNHEY, CDR2 SMNVEV (reference sequence). The DNA for the CDR3 is TGTGCCAGCAGTCTTACTCTTGCGGGCTATGGCTACACCTTC. It is translated as CASSLTLAGYGYTF.

The rearrangement links TRBV19 to TRBJ1-2; 8 bases match TRBD1. Germline V lookup: CDR1 LNHDA, CDR2 SQIVND (reference sequence). V shed 3 bases and J 7 bases; nucleotides not matched to a gene: 7. The CDR3 contains 14 residues. CDR3 nucleotide sequence: TGTGCCAGTAGTATCCATTCGACAGGGGCTGGCTACACCTTC. Its protein is CASSIHSTGAGYTF. Full variable domain (rest looked up from reference TRBV19 and TRBJ1-2): DGGITQSPKYLFRKEGQNVTLSCEQNLNHDAMYWYRQDPGQGLRLIYYSQIVNDFQKGDIAEGYSVSREKKESFPLTVTSAQKNPTAFYLCASSIHSTGAGYTFGSGTRLTVV.

This chain joins TRBV27 and TRBJ1-4; TRBD1 matches 12 bases. Germline values: CDR1 MNHEY, CDR2 SMNVEV (reference sequence). V shed 4 bases, J shed 5 bases, and the junction held 8 bases outside the gene matches. The CDR3 contains 17 residues. The CDR3: CASSSRDRGRSNEKLFF. The CDR3 nucleotides are TGTGCCAGCAGTTCCCGGGACAGGGGGCGCAGCAATGAAAAACTGTTTTTT. Based on the CDR3 plus reference TRBV27 and TRBJ1-4, the full variable domain is EAQVTQNPRYLITVTGKKLTVTCSQNMNHEYMSWYRQDPGLGLRQIYYSMNVEVTDKGDVPEGYKVSRKEKRNFPLILESPSPNQTSLYFCASSSRDRGRSNEKLFFGSGTQLSVL.

CDR3 sequence reads: CASSPSWEYTGGDEAFF. The CDR3 bases are TGCGCCAGCAGCCCCTCATGGGAGTATACAGGGGGGGACGAAGCTTTCTTT. The chain is built from TRBV4-1 and TRBJ1-1, with 8 nucleotides matching TRBD1. This CDR3 spans 17 amino acids. The V and J ends lost 4 bases and 8 bases, in that order; junction bases with no gene match: 18. The germline gives CDR1 MGHRA, CDR2 YSYEKL.

CDR3 nucleotides: TGTGCCAGCAGCTCATCGGGGGCCACAGAGACCCAGTACTTC. Its protein is CASSSSGATETQYF. The chain joins TRBV7-7 to TRBJ2-5; the D call may be TRBD1 or TRBD2 (6 bases each). The germline CDR1 and CDR2 sequences are SSHAT and FNYEAQ (reference sequence). The ends were cut back, 4 bases at V and 4 bases at J, with 13 bases in the middle. The CDR3 covers 14 residues.

The genes are TRBV11-2 and TRBJ2-7; the D call may be TRBD1 or TRBD2 (5 bases each). V was clipped by 5 bases and J by 4 bases, with 12 bases between them. The germline gives CDR1 SGHAT, CDR2 FQNNGV. The CDR3 runs 13 residues. CDR3 coding DNA: TGTGCCAGCAGCGGGGCAGAGGGATACGAGCAGTACTTC. This encodes CASSGAEGYEQYF.

V is TRBV27 and J is TRBJ2-7; 8 bases agree with TRBD2. Trimming cost V 7 bases and J 6 bases; bases outside gene matches: 8. This CDR3 comprises 13 residues. Germline V lookup: CDR1 MNHEY, CDR2 SMNVEV (reference sequence). The CDR3 is CASTYRGGGEQYF. CDR3 nucleotides: TGTGCCAGCACCTATCGGGGGGGCGGCGAGCAGTACTTC.

The chain combines TRBV5-1 with TRBJ1-4; a possible D gene is TRBD1 (5 bases). This CDR3 region has 16 residues. Trimming shortened V by 0 bases and J by 0 bases, and 9 bases separated the two germline ends. CDR1 and CDR2 from the germline V gene are SGHRS and YFSETQ. The CDR3 DNA follows: TGCGCCAGCAGCTTGGAGACAGATTCAACTAATGAAAAACTGTTTTTT. This sequence encodes CASSLETDSTNEKLFF.

This chain connects TRBV6-5 to TRBJ1-5; D may be TRBD1 (6 bases). This CDR3 comprises 12 residues. The V end lost 4 bases, the J end lost 5 bases, and 6 bases lay between the germline ends. Germline values: CDR1 MNHEY, CDR2 SVGAGI. The CDR3, as DNA: TGTGCCAGCAGTTCAGGGGATCAGCCCCAGCATTTT. Translation: CASSSGDQPQHF.

The chain uses TRBV20-1 and TRBJ1-1; D is unresolved. The germline gives CDR1 DFQATT, CDR2 SNEGSKA (reference sequence). The CDR3 is 10 amino acids. Trimming stripped 3 bases from V and 10 bases from J, with 9 bases between. CDR3: CSASGSGAFF. CDR3 sequence (DNA): TGCAGTGCTAGTGGTTCCGGAGCTTTCTTT.